This T cell receptor beta chain stems from a study of T cells in Graves' hyperthyroidism and ophthalmopathy. Germline V gene sequence: CDR1 DFQATT, CDR2 SNEGSKA (reference sequence). This CDR3 region has 12 residues. V gave up 3 bases and J gave up 3 bases, with 9 bases separating them. RNA transcripts provided the source from which TCR beta CDR3 regions were amplified. The primer set for the first-round RT-PCR of the TCR CDR3 was HTBI. TCRdb reanalysed the multiplex PCR reads using MiXCR and keeps one entry per CDR3 protein. Here the sample spans some 420,000 distinct CDR3 sequences, roughly an eighth being singletons. This clonotype occurred many times. Diagnoses were made from clinical symptoms, serum measures (thyroxine and TRAb), thyroid ultrasound and orbital computed tomography.

The chain joins TRBV20-1 to TRBJ2-7; D is perhaps TRBD1 (5 bases). The sample comprised blood. This receptor was identified in a woman between 18 and 29 years old with Graves' hyperthyroidism. CDR3 nucleotide sequence: TGCAGTGCTAGGGAAGACAGCTACGAGCAGTACTTC. Its translation is CSAREDSYEQYF.